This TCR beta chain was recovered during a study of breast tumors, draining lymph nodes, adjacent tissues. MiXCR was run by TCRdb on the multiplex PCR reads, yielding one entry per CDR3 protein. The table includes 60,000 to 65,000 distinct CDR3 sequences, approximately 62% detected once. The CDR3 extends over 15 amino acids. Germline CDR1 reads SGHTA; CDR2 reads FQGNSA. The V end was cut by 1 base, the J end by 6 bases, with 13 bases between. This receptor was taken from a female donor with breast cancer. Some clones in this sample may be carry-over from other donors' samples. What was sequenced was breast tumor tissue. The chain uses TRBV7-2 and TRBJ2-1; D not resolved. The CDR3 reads CASSLVETIGNEQFF. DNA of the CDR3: TGTGCCAGCAGCTTAGTCGAGACAATAGGCAATGAGCAGTTCTTC.